The clone carrying this T cell receptor (beta chain) appeared many times. Unique molecular identifiers were incorporated into the prepared TCRbeta library. TCRdb independently ran MiXCR on the PCR reads; one entry per CDR3 protein. The data contain about 72,000 distinct CDR3 sequences, 7.3% of them singletons. The data are from a study of T-cell reconstitution after alpha-beta-depleted transplantation in children. The sequenced sample was PBMCs from the stem cell graft donor, obtained from the stem cell graft. This TCR came from a human donor who donated a stem cell graft to a child with acute lymphoblastic leukemia.

CDR3 bases: TGCAGCGTTGACACCGGGGAGCTGTTTTTT. Encoded protein: CSVDTGELFF. V is TRBV29-1 and J is TRBJ2-2; D remains ambiguous. V was trimmed by 3 bases and J by 4 bases, leaving 0 bases between them. From germline, CDR1 is SQVTM and CDR2 ANQGSEA. This CDR3 comprises 10 residues.